This T cell receptor beta chain is from a study of cytomegalovirus exposure and HLA in healthy donors. 13 Jbeta primers and 60 Vbeta primers were used for the PCR. Profiled with immunoSEQ multiplex PCR; TCRdb holds only in-frame clones, not every one. The top ten clones hold about 6.8% of a sample with under 150,000 clones, around 82% of them seen once. The germline V gene encodes CDR1 SNHLY and CDR2 FYNNEI. V was pared by 3 bases and J by 7 bases, with 13 bases between. The CDR3 runs 14 residues. The V and J genes are TRBV2 and TRBJ1-5, with unresolved D. This sequence was found in a woman aged 40 to 50 in good health and CMV-seropositive. What was sequenced was PBMCs. In DNA, the CDR3 is TGTGCCAGCAGTGACAGCCCAGGTCGCCAGCCCCAGCATTTT. Translated: CASSDSPGRQPQHF. Using reference TRBV2 and TRBJ1-5 for the parts outside the CDR3, the full variable domain is EPEVTQTPSHQVTQMGQEVILRCVPISNHLYFYWYRQILGQKVEFLVSFYNNEISEKSEIFDDQFSVERPDGSNFTLKIRSTKLEDSAMYFCASSDSPGRQPQHFGDGTRLSIL.